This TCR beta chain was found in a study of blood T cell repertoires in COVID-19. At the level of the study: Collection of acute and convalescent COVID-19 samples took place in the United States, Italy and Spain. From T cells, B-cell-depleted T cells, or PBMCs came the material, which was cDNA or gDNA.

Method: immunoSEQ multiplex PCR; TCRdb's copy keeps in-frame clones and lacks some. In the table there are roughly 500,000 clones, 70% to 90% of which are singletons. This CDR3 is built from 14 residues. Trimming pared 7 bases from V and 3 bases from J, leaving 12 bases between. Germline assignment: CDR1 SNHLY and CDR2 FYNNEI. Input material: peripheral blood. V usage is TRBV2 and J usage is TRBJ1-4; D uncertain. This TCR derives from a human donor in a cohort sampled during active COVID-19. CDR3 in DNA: TGTGCCAGCACCATACAAGTGGCTAATGAAAAACTGTTTTTT. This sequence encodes CASTIQVANEKLFF.